This entry lists 30 T cell receptor beta chains sequenced from one sample in a study of cytomegalovirus exposure and HLA in healthy donors. Primers: 60 Vbeta forward and 13 Jbeta reverse. Clones were read by immunoSEQ multiplex PCR, and TCRdb kept only the in-frame ones, dropping some. The sample gives 130,000 to 150,000 clones, around 72% of which show up once; 2% to 2.5% is in the top ten. The sequencing input was PBMCs. The source of these receptors is a man aged 40-50 years in good health and CMV-seronegative.

V and J are TRBV6-5 and TRBJ2-7; maybe TRBD2 (7 bases). V was clipped by 4 bases and J by 5 bases, with 15 bases between them. CDR1 and CDR2 (germline): MNHEY, SVGAGI. The CDR3 contains 14 residues. DNA of the CDR3: TGTGCCAGCAGTTTGGGGGGGGCCCCCCACGAGCAGTACTTC. This translates into CASSLGGAPHEQYF.

The chain recombines TRBV7-9 with TRBJ2-1; D may match TRBD1 or TRBD2 (10 bases each). From germline, CDR1 is SEHNR and CDR2 FQNEAQ (reference sequence). The CDR3 loop spans 17 amino acids. Deletions cut 3 bases from V and 15 bases from J, with 30 bases between. The CDR3 DNA follows: TGTGCCAGCAGCTTCGTCCGGGACAGGGGCCTAGCGGGAGTTTTGTTCTTC. Its protein is CASSFVRDRGLAGVLFF. The complete variable domain, with remaining parts taken from reference TRBV7-9 and TRBJ2-1, reads DTGVSQNPRHKITKRGQNVTFRCDPISEHNRLYWYRQTLGQGPEFLTYFQNEAQLEKSRLLSDRFSAERPKGSFSTLEIQRTEQGDSAMYLCASSFVRDRGLAGVLFFGPGTRLTVL.

The chain combines TRBV11-2 with TRBJ2-5; possible D gene TRBD1, 5 bases. The germline CDR1 and CDR2 sequences are SGHAT and FQNNGV. The V end lost 2 bases, the J end lost 5 bases, and 15 bases lay between the germline ends. CDR3 length: 15 residues. This chain's CDR3 is CASSLMRRAMETQYF. CDR3 in DNA: TGTGCCAGCAGCTTAATGCGCAGGGCCATGGAGACCCAGTACTTC. Complete variable domain (other parts from reference TRBV11-2 and TRBJ2-5): EAGVAQSPRYKIIEKRQSVAFWCNPISGHATLYWYQQILGQGPKLLIQFQNNGVVDDSQLPKDRFSAERLKGVDSTLKIQPAKLEDSAVYLCASSLMRRAMETQYFGPGTRLLVL.

V and J are TRBV29-1 and TRBJ2-7; 9 bases agree with TRBD1. Germline CDR1 and CDR2: SQVTM and ANQGSEA. With V trimmed by 4 bases and J by 5 bases, 6 bases remained unmatched. This CDR3 comprises 13 residues. CDR3 amino acids: CSVGDRVADEQYF. The CDR3 DNA reads TGCAGCGTTGGGGACAGGGTCGCGGACGAGCAGTACTTC.

This clone was observed a handful of times. The V call is TRBV28, the J call TRBJ2-2, with D possibly matching TRBD2 (6 bases). Trimming took 4 bases from V and 4 from J, leaving 22 bases between them. From germline, CDR1 is MDHEN and CDR2 SYDVKM. The CDR3 runs 18 residues. The DNA of the CDR3 is TGTGCCAGCAGTTCCCCCCCCGGAGGGCTTGGTGTCACCGGGGAGCTGTTTTTT. Its protein is CASSSPPGGLGVTGELFF.

This chain uses TRBV18 with TRBJ1-2; 9 bases agree with TRBD1. This CDR3 contains 16 residues. V lost 6 bases to trimming and J lost 4 bases; unmatched junction nucleotides: 12. The germline gives CDR1 KGHSH, CDR2 LQKENI. CDR3 nucleotide sequence: TGTGCCAGCTCTCAGGACCGGGACAGGGCCCCCTATGGCTACACCTTC. Protein sequence: CASSQDRDRAPYGYTF. The full variable domain, in which reference TRBV18 and TRBJ1-2 provide the parts outside the CDR3, is NAGVMQNPRHLVRRRGQEARLRCSPMKGHSHVYWYRQLPEEGLKFMVYLQKENIIDESGMPKERFSAEFPKEGPSILRIQQVVRGDSAAYFCASSQDRDRAPYGYTFGSGTRLTVV.

The chain employs TRBV11-3 and TRBJ2-1; D might be TRBD1 (6 bases). Deletions cut 1 base from V and 1 base from J, with 11 bases between. Germline CDR1 is SGHNT and CDR2 is YENEEA. This CDR3 has 16 residues. The CDR3 bases are TGTGCCAGCAGCTTAGGACAGGCCCAGTCCTACAATGAGCAGTTCTTC. Translated: CASSLGQAQSYNEQFF. Combining the CDR3 with reference TRBV11-3 and TRBJ2-1 gives the whole variable domain EAGVVQSPRYKIIEKKQPVAFWCNPISGHNTLYWYLQNLGQGPELLIRYENEEAVDDSQLPKDRFSAERLKGVDSTLKIQPAELGDSAVYLCASSLGQAQSYNEQFFGPGTRLTVL.

The table lists this clone with a few counts. V and J are TRBV6-1 and TRBJ2-7; no definite D call. The CDR3 has 14 residues. Germline-derived CDR1 and CDR2 are MNHNS and SASEGT. Trimming removed 7 bases at V and 2 bases at J, with 15 bases between. CDR3 bases: TGTGCCAGCAAAACGAGAGGTGTAGCCTACGAGCAGTACTTC. Its protein is CASKTRGVAYEQYF.

V gene TRBV7-2 combines with J gene TRBJ2-1, with 13 bases identical to TRBD2. This CDR3 has 14 amino acids. The trim removed 6 bases at V and 9 bases at J, leaving 5 bases unmatched. Germline V gene data show CDR1 as SGHTA and CDR2 as FQGNSA. Here the CDR3 DNA reads TGTGCCAGCAGACTAGCGGGGGGGCCGGGTGAGCAGTTCTTC. The encoded protein is CASRLAGGPGEQFF. Variable domain in full (rest from reference TRBV7-2 and TRBJ2-1): GAGVSQSPSNKVTEKGKDVELRCDPISGHTALYWYRQSLGQGLEFLIYFQGNSAPDKSGLPSDRFSAERTGGSVSTLTIQRTQQEDSAVYLCASRLAGGPGEQFFGPGTRLTVL.

This chain links TRBV12-5 with TRBJ1-1; D perhaps matches TRBD1 (5 bases). Germline V CDR1 and CDR2: LGHNT, FRNRAP. V was pared by 3 bases and J by 8 bases, with 7 bases between. The CDR3 contains 11 residues. The CDR3 nucleotides read TGTGCTAGTGGTTTCGGGGGAGAAGCTTTCTTT. It encodes CASGFGGEAFF.

This rearrangement joins TRBV6-5 to TRBJ1-3; D is possibly TRBD1 (5 bases). This CDR3 is 16 amino acids long. Deletions cut 0 bases from V and 0 bases from J, with 9 bases between. The V gene's germline CDR1 is MNHEY and CDR2 SVGAGI. The CDR3 region is CASSYSQGGSGNTIYF. The CDR3 DNA is TGTGCCAGCAGTTACTCTCAGGGAGGCTCTGGAAACACCATATATTTT.

The CDR3 DNA follows: TGTGCCAGCGGAGGGGGAGGGGTCTCCTACGAGCAGTACTTC. It codes for CASGGGGVSYEQYF. The V gene is TRBV6-1, the J gene TRBJ2-7; tentative D call: TRBD2 (7 bases). V was clipped by 8 bases and J by 0 bases, with 14 bases between them. The CDR3 is made up of 14 amino acids. Germline V CDR1 and CDR2: MNHNS, SASEGT.

V usage is TRBV6-5 and J usage is TRBJ2-5, with TRBD2 matching 11 bases. Germline V gives CDR1 MNHEY, CDR2 SVGAGI. The CDR3 sequence is 15 residues long. V was pared by 5 bases and J by 5 bases, with 7 bases of the junction left unmatched. The CDR3, as DNA: TGTGCCAGCAGTCGGGGACTAGCGGTCCGGGAGACCCAGTACTTC. It translates to CASSRGLAVRETQYF.

The V and J genes are TRBV7-2 and TRBJ2-5; maybe TRBD1 (6 bases). This CDR3 is 16 amino acids long. The ends were cut back, 1 base at V and 4 bases at J, with 16 bases in the middle. The germline CDR1 and CDR2 sequences are SGHTA and FQGNSA. CDR3 protein: CASSLGSYRALETQYF. In DNA, the CDR3 is TGTGCCAGCAGCTTAGGGTCGTACAGGGCTCTAGAGACCCAGTACTTC.

V and J are TRBV19 and TRBJ2-1; D ambiguous. CDR1 is LNHDA and CDR2 is SQIVND in the germline V gene (reference sequence). This CDR3 has 12 amino acids. The V and J ends lost 10 bases and 9 bases respectively, with 16 bases between them. The CDR3 is CATQNGFTEQFF. In nucleotides, the CDR3 is TGTGCCACCCAAAACGGGTTCACTGAGCAGTTCTTC.

The V gene is TRBV14, the J gene TRBJ2-1; 7 nucleotides agree with TRBD2. After removal of 4 bases from V and 8 bases from J, the junction contained 14 bases not matched to a gene. Germline V gene data show CDR1 as SGHDN and CDR2 as FVKESK. CDR3 length equals 16 residues. The CDR3 protein is CASSPMPWRGRDEQFF. The DNA for the CDR3 is TGTGCCAGCAGCCCCATGCCCTGGCGGGGGAGGGATGAGCAGTTCTTC.

This chain uses TRBV4-2 with TRBJ2-5; 8 bases are a match to TRBD2. CDR1 is LGHNA, CDR2 YNFKEQ, per germline. V dropped 0 bases and J dropped 5; count of bases not matched to a gene: 5. The CDR3 runs 15 residues. The CDR3 protein is CASSQEQAGDETQYF. CDR3 DNA sequence: TGTGCCAGCAGCCAAGAGCAAGCGGGGGATGAGACCCAGTACTTC.

This clone was observed once. V gene TRBV9 combines with J gene TRBJ1-1, with 8 bases identical to TRBD1. This CDR3 has 14 amino acids. V was pared by 0 bases and J by 5 bases, with 3 bases of the junction left unmatched. The germline V gene has CDR1 SGDLS and CDR2 YYNGEE. Written as DNA, the CDR3 is TGTGCCAGCAGCGTAGCTAGGACAGGGACTGAAGCTTTCTTT. It specifies CASSVARTGTEAFF.

V and J are TRBV6-6 and TRBJ2-2, with TRBD1 as a possible D gene (5 bases). Trimming left V 3 bases short and J 5 bases short, with 10 bases between. The CDR3 spans 14 residues. Germline CDR1 MNHNY, CDR2 SVGAGI (reference sequence). This CDR3 reads CASSYAGITGELFF. For the CDR3, the DNA is TGTGCCAGCAGTTATGCAGGGATTACCGGGGAGCTGTTTTTT.

The genes are TRBV12-5 and TRBJ2-5; 7 nucleotides match TRBD1. Germline CDR1 and CDR2: LGHNT and FRNRAP. Trimming removed 6 bases from V and 5 bases from J; junction bases left unmatched: 12. CDR3 size: 15 residues. The CDR3 sequence: CASGPSRGLGETQYF. CDR3 coding DNA: TGTGCTAGTGGCCCGTCAAGGGGGCTAGGGGAGACCCAGTACTTC.

The genes are TRBV9 and TRBJ2-7, with TRBD1 as a possible D gene (6 bases). Germline CDR1 reads SGDLS; CDR2 reads YYNGEE. The CDR3 loop spans 16 amino acids. Deletions cut 0 bases from V and 3 bases from J, with 16 bases between. The CDR3, as DNA: TGTGCCAGCAGCGTAGTCCCAACAGGGTTCCGCTACGAGCAGTACTTC. It yields the protein CASSVVPTGFRYEQYF.

The chain uses TRBV4-2 and TRBJ2-3, with 13 positions matching TRBD2. The CDR3 is 16 residues long. With 8 bases clipped from V and 2 bases from J, the junction kept 7 bases outside the gene matches. Germline CDR1 and CDR2: LGHNA and YNFKEQ. CDR3: CASLSTSGGSTDTQYF. The CDR3 coding sequence is TGTGCCAGCCTTTCGACTAGCGGGGGGTCCACAGATACGCAGTATTTT.

The chain links TRBV27 to TRBJ2-5; TRBD1 matches at 7 bases. Germline CDR1 reads MNHEY; CDR2 reads SMNVEV (reference sequence). V dropped 4 bases and J dropped 3; count of bases not matched to a gene: 5. This CDR3 is 14 amino acids long. CDR3 in amino acids: CASSSTGSKETQYF. For the CDR3, the DNA is TGTGCCAGCAGTTCGACAGGGTCCAAAGAGACCCAGTACTTC.

This sequence joins TRBV5-6 and TRBJ2-7; 9 bases match TRBD1. The CDR3 length is 18 residues. Trimming cost V 0 bases and J 1 base; bases outside gene matches: 11. The germline gives CDR1 SGHDT, CDR2 YYEEEE. CDR3: CASSLGGTGSWWSYEQYF. For the CDR3, the DNA is TGTGCCAGCAGCTTGGGCGGGACAGGGTCGTGGTGGTCCTACGAGCAGTACTTC.

The chain combines TRBV4-2 with TRBJ1-2; TRBD1 agrees at 7 bases. V dropped 1 base and J dropped 4; count of bases not matched to a gene: 3. Germline CDR1 and CDR2: LGHNA and YNFKEQ. The CDR3 contains 14 residues. The CDR3 sequence is CASSQAQGGYGYTF. The CDR3 nucleotides are TGTGCCAGCAGCCAAGCCCAGGGGGGCTATGGCTACACCTTC.

The rearrangement uses TRBV5-4 and TRBJ2-7; 7 bases line up with TRBD2. The germline gives CDR1 SGHNT, CDR2 YYREEE (reference sequence). The CDR3 is 14 residues long. J lost 4 bases, V lost 2 bases, and 6 bases had no gene match. CDR3 sequence (DNA): TGTGCCAGCAGCTTAGGACTAGGTAGTTACGAGCAGTACTTC. Translation: CASSLGLGSYEQYF.

J is TRBJ2-1 and V is TRBV9, with 7 bases that match TRBD1. Losses at the gene ends were 4 bases for V and 9 bases for J; bases not matched to a gene: 13. CDR1 SGDLS and CDR2 YYNGEE come from the germline V gene. The CDR3 is 15 amino acids. The CDR3 DNA reads as TGTGCCAGCAGCAAGGGGGCTAGCCAACGAATTGAGCAGTTCTTC. Its protein is CASSKGASQRIEQFF.

The rearrangement joins TRBV15 to TRBJ2-7, with D possibly being TRBD1 or TRBD2 (5 bases each). The CDR3 extends over 15 amino acids. The V end was cut by 5 bases, the J end by 0 bases, with 14 bases between. The germline V gene has CDR1 LNHNV and CDR2 YYDKDF (reference sequence). The CDR3 coding sequence is TGTGCCACCAGCCGAGGGGTGGGCAGCTCCTACGAGCAGTACTTC. This sequence encodes CATSRGVGSSYEQYF.

This chain uses TRBV15 with TRBJ1-1; tentative D call: TRBD1 (5 bases). The CDR3 is made up of 13 amino acids. Per the germline V gene, CDR1 is LNHNV and CDR2 is YYDKDF (reference sequence). V was trimmed by 8 bases and J by 1 base, leaving 11 bases between them. The CDR3 spells CATGGQGNTEAFF. As DNA, the CDR3 is TGTGCCACCGGTGGTCAGGGGAACACTGAAGCTTTCTTT.

This CDR3 is CASPRDRDTGELFF. CDR3 DNA: TGTGCCAGCCCCCGGGACAGGGACACCGGGGAGCTGTTTTTT. The J gene is TRBJ2-2, the V gene TRBV18; TRBD1 matches 9 bases. The germline V gene has CDR1 KGHSH and CDR2 LQKENI. CDR3 size: 14 residues. Losses at the gene ends were 8 bases for V and 3 bases for J; bases not matched to a gene: 4.